Here is one T cell receptor beta chain with its context. Its antigen is currently unknown. The PCR made use of 60 Vbeta and 13 Jbeta primers. TCRdb keeps only in-frame clones here, not all; method: immunoSEQ multiplex PCR. The sample carries about 89,000 clones, 86% recorded once. The data stem from a study of cytomegalovirus exposure and HLA in healthy donors. Study findings and constraints: Accurate HLA-A and HLA-B prediction from TCR beta sequences was reported for most subjects.

At the time of sampling, donors were nominally healthy, though unrecorded immune exposures were likely. Germline-derived CDR1 and CDR2 are SGHNT and YYREEE (reference sequence). The CDR3 contains 16 residues. Trimming removed 4 bases from V and 9 bases from J; junction bases left unmatched: 14. J is TRBJ2-1 and V is TRBV5-4; 9 bases line up with TRBD2. The TCR sequence derives from a man under 40 in good health and CMV-seropositive. Specimen: PBMCs. The DNA for the CDR3 is TGTGCCAGCAGCCCCCAGACTAGCGGAGATCAGGGTGAGCAGTTCTTC. It specifies CASSPQTSGDQGEQFF. Based on the CDR3 plus reference TRBV5-4 and TRBJ2-1, the full variable domain is ETGVTQSPTHLIKTRGQQVTLRCSSQSGHNTVSWYQQALGQGPQFIFQYYREEENGRGNFPPRFSGLQFPNYSSELNVNALELDDSALYLCASSPQTSGDQGEQFFGPGTRLTVL.